These 5 T cell receptor beta chains were sequenced from one sample in a study of cytomegalovirus exposure and HLA in healthy donors. In the PCR, 60 Vbeta and 13 Jbeta primers were used. Only in-frame clones appear in the TCRdb table, and some are missing; sequencing was by immunoSEQ multiplex PCR. The profile shows roughly 130,000 clones, 75% to 85% of them singletons. The sample comprised PBMCs. The receptors here all came from a male donor in good health and CMV-seronegative.

The V and J genes are TRBV5-1 and TRBJ2-2; perhaps TRBD1 as D (6 bases). The CDR3 covers 14 residues. Germline V lookup: CDR1 SGHRS, CDR2 YFSETQ. Trimming removed 1 base at V and 6 bases at J, with 10 bases between. CDR3 coding DNA: TGCGCCAGCAGCTTGACAGGGAGTGCCGGGGAGCTGTTTTTT. As protein: CASSLTGSAGELFF.

This rearrangement joins TRBV7-6 to TRBJ2-5; 7 positions agree with TRBD1. The CDR3 totals 14 residues. Germline CDR1 reads SGHVS; CDR2 reads FNYEAQ. Unmatched junction bases numbered 4, after V lost 5 bases and J lost 1 base. CDR3 sequence reads: CASSPTGSQETQYF. CDR3 in DNA: TGTGCCAGCAGCCCGACAGGGAGCCAAGAGACCCAGTACTTC.

This clone was seen a few times. The rearrangement uses TRBV4-3 and TRBJ2-1; D is possibly TRBD1 (6 bases). The CDR3 consists of 17 residues. V was shortened by 0 bases and J by 4 bases, with 16 bases between the two germline ends. CDR1 is LGHNA, CDR2 YSLEER, per germline. Here the CDR3 DNA reads TGCGCCAGCAGCCAAGAGCTGACAGGTGAAATATACAATGAGCAGTTCTTC. Translation: CASSQELTGEIYNEQFF.

V and J are TRBV12-2 and TRBJ1-1; the table calls TRBD1, which could not be checked here. TRBV12-2 is annotated as a pseudogene. This CDR3 has 13 amino acids. CDR3 protein: CASRFPGGTEAFF. The CDR3 DNA reads as TGTGCAAGTCGCTTCCCAGGGGGCACTGAAGCTTTCTTT.

Details on this clone: Other DNA sequences in the same sample also yield this CDR3. The V gene is TRBV7-9, the J gene TRBJ2-3, with D possibly TRBD2 on 6 matching bases. The CDR3 totals 14 residues. Trimming shortened V by 1 base and J by 1 base, and 6 bases separated the two germline ends. Germline CDR1 SEHNR, CDR2 FQNEAQ (reference sequence). In DNA form, the CDR3 reads TGTGCCAGCAGCTTAGAGCGGGGCACAGATACGCAGTATTTT. Translated, it gives CASSLERGTDTQYF.